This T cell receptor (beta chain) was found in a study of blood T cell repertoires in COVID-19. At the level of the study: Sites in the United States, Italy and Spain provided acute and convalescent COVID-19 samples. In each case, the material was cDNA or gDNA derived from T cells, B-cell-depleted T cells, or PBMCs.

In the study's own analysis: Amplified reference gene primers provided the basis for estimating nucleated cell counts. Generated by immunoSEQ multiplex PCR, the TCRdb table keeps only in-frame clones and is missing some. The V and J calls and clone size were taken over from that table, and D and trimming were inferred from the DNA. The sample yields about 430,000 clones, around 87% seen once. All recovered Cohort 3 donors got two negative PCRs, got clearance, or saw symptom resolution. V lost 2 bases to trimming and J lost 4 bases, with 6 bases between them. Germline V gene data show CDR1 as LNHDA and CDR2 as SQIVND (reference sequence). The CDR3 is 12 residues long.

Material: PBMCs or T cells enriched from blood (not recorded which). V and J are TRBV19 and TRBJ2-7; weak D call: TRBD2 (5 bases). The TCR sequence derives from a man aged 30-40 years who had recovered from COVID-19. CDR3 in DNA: TGTGCCAGTAGTATACGAGGGTACGAGCAGTACTTC. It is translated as CASSIRGYEQYF.